The 14 T cell receptor beta chains in this list originate from one sample, sequenced in a study of radiation and T cells in renal cell carcinoma. Assay used: immunoSEQ multiplex PCR; TCRdb lists only in-frame clones, some missing. The sample contains fewer than 200,000 clones, about 85% of which appear only once. Time point reported: blood 4 weeks post-SBRT, at nephrectomy. This sample's treatment: 15 Gy SBRT to primary tumor, nephrectomy 4 weeks later. The sample here was blood, taken from a patient whose treatment included radiotherapy and nephrectomy. These receptors were collected from a woman aged 45-60 years with renal cell carcinoma.

The chain links TRBV13 to TRBJ2-7; TRBD1 agrees at 9 bases. Per germline, CDR1 PRHDT and CDR2 FYEKMQ (reference sequence). The CDR3 consists of 16 residues. With V trimmed by 5 bases and J by 5 bases, 13 bases remained unmatched. The CDR3 region is CASSNRGGTGSNEQYF. The CDR3 nucleotides are TGTGCCAGCAGCAATAGAGGCGGGACAGGGAGCAACGAGCAGTACTTC.

J is TRBJ1-5 and V is TRBV28, with unresolved D. The CDR3 totals 14 residues. The germline V gene has CDR1 MDHEN and CDR2 SYDVKM. The V end was cut by 3 bases, the J end by 7 bases, with 13 bases between. The CDR3 is CASSFVQAKQPQHF. The DNA of the CDR3 is TGTGCCAGCAGTTTCGTCCAGGCTAAGCAGCCCCAGCATTTT.

The CDR3 reads CASSESGHPRYGYTF. The CDR3 region has the DNA TGTGCCAGCAGTGAGTCGGGACACCCTCGGTATGGCTACACCTTC. The V gene is TRBV6-4, the J gene TRBJ1-2; TRBD1 is a possible D gene (6 bases). From germline, CDR1 is MRHNA and CDR2 SNTAGT. CDR3 length: 15 residues. The ends were cut back, 3 bases at V and 5 bases at J, with 16 bases in the middle.

This clone was picked up a small number of times. CDR3 bases: TGCGCCAGCAGCCTGGGGGTTGACACTGAAGCTTTCTTT. As protein: CASSLGVDTEAFF. The rearrangement links TRBV4-3 to TRBJ1-1, with D possibly TRBD1 on 5 matching bases. The CDR3 runs to 13 residues. The V end was cut by 4 bases, the J end by 3 bases, with 9 bases between. CDR1 and CDR2 (germline): LGHNA, YSLEER.

The V and J genes are TRBV18 and TRBJ2-1, with 16 bases lining up with TRBD2. The V gene's germline CDR1 is KGHSH and CDR2 LQKENI. This CDR3 is built from 15 residues. V shed 3 bases, J shed 8 bases, and the junction held 1 base outside the gene matches. Written as DNA, the CDR3 is TGTGCCAGCTCACCGGGACTAGCGGGGGGGGATGAGCAGTTCTTC. Translated: CASSPGLAGGDEQFF.

This rearrangement joins TRBV11-2 to TRBJ1-1; tentatively, D is TRBD1 (5 bases). V was trimmed by 2 bases and J by 5 bases, leaving 15 bases between them. The CDR3 has 15 amino acids. From germline, CDR1 is SGHAT and CDR2 FQNNGV. CDR3 sequence (DNA): TGTGCCAGCAGCTTAATGACGGGGGAGAAGACTGAAGCTTTCTTT. Translated: CASSLMTGEKTEAFF.

V is TRBV9 and J is TRBJ2-7; 8 bases agree with TRBD1. Germline V gene data show CDR1 as SGDLS and CDR2 as YYNGEE. V lost 4 bases and J lost 2; bases outside the gene matches: 5. The length of the CDR3 is 14 residues. CDR3 amino acids: CASSPGTGPYEQYF. The CDR3 DNA reads as TGTGCCAGCAGCCCCGGGACAGGCCCCTACGAGCAGTACTTC.

This clone showed up just once. The rearrangement links TRBV7-2 to TRBJ2-5; 10 bases map to TRBD1. The CDR3 runs 17 residues. Germline V lookup: CDR1 SGHTA, CDR2 FQGNSA. Trimming removed 5 bases from V and 4 bases from J; junction bases left unmatched: 13. This CDR3 reads CASSLSRGQGRGETQYF. In DNA, the CDR3 is TGTGCCAGCAGCCTGAGCCGGGGACAGGGGCGCGGAGAGACCCAGTACTTC.

CDR3 in DNA: TGCGCCAGCAATAAAGACGGACAGTCCTACGAGCAGTACTTC. Its protein product is CASNKDGQSYEQYF. V is TRBV10-2 and J is TRBJ2-7; a possible D gene is TRBD1 (6 bases). The CDR3 runs 14 residues. V lost 7 bases and J 1 base, leaving 14 bases between the germline ends. Germline CDR1 reads WSHSY; CDR2 reads SAAADI.

The chain has TRBV7-3 and TRBJ1-1; D is uncertain. From germline, CDR1 is SGHTA and CDR2 FQGTGA. V was clipped by 1 base and J by 1 base, with 10 bases between them. The CDR3 is made up of 15 amino acids. The CDR3: CASSLRGGGNTEAFF. The CDR3 region has the DNA TGTGCCAGCAGCTTAAGGGGAGGCGGGAACACTGAAGCTTTCTTT.

This clone was seen more than once but under ten times. The rearrangement uses TRBV19 and TRBJ1-2, with D unresolved. This CDR3 contains 15 residues. Trimming cost V 6 bases and J 3 bases, with 17 bases left between them. Germline-derived CDR1 and CDR2 are LNHDA and SQIVND (reference sequence). DNA for the CDR3: TGTGCCAGTAGCGCGTCCCGAACTGGAGACTATGGCTACACCTTC. This gives the protein CASSASRTGDYGYTF. Together with reference TRBV19 and TRBJ1-2, the CDR3 gives the full variable domain: DGGITQSPKYLFRKEGQNVTLSCEQNLNHDAMYWYRQDPGQGLRLIYYSQIVNDFQKGDIAEGYSVSREKKESFPLTVTSAQKNPTAFYLCASSASRTGDYGYTFGSGTRLTVV.

This clone was seen just once. With a much larger clone just one base away, this may be a read error. Since no conserved phenylalanine or tryptophan closes the CDR3, a read error is the likely cause. Written as DNA, the CDR3 is TGTGCCAGCACCCCGCGGGTTAGCTCCTACGAGCAGTACTCC. It codes for CASTPRVSSYEQYS. The chain couples TRBV2 to TRBJ2-7, with D possibly being TRBD2 (5 bases). Germline-derived CDR1 and CDR2 are SNHLY and FYNNEI. This CDR3 is 14 amino acids long. V was cut by 7 bases and J by 0 bases, with 13 bases left in between.

The rearrangement links TRBV4-2 to TRBJ2-3; the D gene is possibly TRBD2 (6 bases). Per germline, CDR1 LGHNA and CDR2 YNFKEQ. Trimming cost V 4 bases and J 2 bases, with 13 bases left between them. CDR3 length equals 15 residues. The CDR3: CASSLTGGTTDTQYF. The CDR3, as DNA: TGTGCCAGCAGCCTCACCGGGGGAACCACAGATACGCAGTATTTT.

The chain employs TRBV29-1 and TRBJ2-1; D might be TRBD1 (6 bases). Germline values: CDR1 SQVTM, CDR2 ANQGSEA. This CDR3 is 13 amino acids long. V lost 6 bases and J lost 5, with 14 bases in between. The CDR3 coding sequence is TGCAGCGTGGACACAGGGAGAAACAATGAGCAGTTCTTC. This gives the protein CSVDTGRNNEQFF.